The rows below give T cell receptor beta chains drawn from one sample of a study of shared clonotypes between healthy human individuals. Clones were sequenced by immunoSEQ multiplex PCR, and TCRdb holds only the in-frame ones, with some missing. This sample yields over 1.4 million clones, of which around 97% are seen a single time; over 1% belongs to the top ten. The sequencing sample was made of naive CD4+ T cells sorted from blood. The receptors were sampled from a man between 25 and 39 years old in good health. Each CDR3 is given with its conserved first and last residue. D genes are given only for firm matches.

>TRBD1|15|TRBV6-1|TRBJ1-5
CASSETGVSNQPQHF
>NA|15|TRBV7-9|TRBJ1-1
CASSLVLGATTEAFF
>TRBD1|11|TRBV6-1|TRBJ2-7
CASRNRGEQYF
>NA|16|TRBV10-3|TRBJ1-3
CAISGPQGELGNTIYF
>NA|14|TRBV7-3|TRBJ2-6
CASSRHSGANVLTF
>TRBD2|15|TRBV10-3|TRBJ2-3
CATWTSGRGTDTQYF
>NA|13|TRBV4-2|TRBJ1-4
CASSQSRGEKLFF
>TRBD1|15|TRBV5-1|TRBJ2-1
CASSFTGARYNEQFF
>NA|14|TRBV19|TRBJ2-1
CASTSGQRYNEQFF
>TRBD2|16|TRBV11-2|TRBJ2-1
CASSLLTGGLANEQFF
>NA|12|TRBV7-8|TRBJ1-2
CASSLVGGGYTF
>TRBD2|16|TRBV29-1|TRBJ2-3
CSVAGLAGGGTDTQYF
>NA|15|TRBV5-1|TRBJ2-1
CASSLEWTGRDEQFF
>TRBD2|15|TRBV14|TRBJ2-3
CASSQDFSGGDTQYF
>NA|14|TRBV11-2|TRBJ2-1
CASSSGSSYNEQFF
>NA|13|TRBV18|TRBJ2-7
CASSQTRGYEQYF
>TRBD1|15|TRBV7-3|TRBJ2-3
CASSPQGFYADTQYF
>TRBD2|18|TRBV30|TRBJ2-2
CAWSEGTSGSLKGGELFF
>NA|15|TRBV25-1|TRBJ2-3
CASSERLGDTDTQYF
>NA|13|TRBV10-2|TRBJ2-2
CASTERRPGELFF
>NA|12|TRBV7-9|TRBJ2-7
CASSLLTYEQYF
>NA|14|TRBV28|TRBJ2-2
CASSFGQNTGELFF
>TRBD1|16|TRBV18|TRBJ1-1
CASSPRGDRVNTEAFF
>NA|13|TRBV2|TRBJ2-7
CASSGQEGYEQYF
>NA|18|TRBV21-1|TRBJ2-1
CASSKRSLPPSSYNEQFF
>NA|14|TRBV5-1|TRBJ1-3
CASREQSSGNTIYF
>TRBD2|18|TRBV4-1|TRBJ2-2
CASSRRSVAGDLTGELFF
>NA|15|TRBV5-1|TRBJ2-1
CASSLRTTGNNEQFF
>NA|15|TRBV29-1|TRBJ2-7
CSVDRGLRSSYEQYF